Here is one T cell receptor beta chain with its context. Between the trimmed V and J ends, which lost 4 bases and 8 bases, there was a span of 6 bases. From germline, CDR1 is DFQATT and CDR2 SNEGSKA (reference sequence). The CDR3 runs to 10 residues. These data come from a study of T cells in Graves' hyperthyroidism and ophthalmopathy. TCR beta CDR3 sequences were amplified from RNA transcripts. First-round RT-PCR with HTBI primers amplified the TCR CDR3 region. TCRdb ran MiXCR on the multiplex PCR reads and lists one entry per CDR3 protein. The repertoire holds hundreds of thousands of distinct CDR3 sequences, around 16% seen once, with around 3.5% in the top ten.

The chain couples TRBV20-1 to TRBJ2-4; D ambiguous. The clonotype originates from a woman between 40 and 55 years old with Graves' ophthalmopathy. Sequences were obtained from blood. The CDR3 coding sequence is TGCAGTGCTAAACGGGACATTCAGTACTTC. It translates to CSAKRDIQYF.